These 12 T cell receptor beta chains were sequenced from one sample in a study of T cell responses to AZD1222 COVID-19 vaccine. Sequenced by immunoSEQ multiplex PCR; TCRdb stores in-frame clones only, minus some. The table lists 43,000 or so clones, 90% of them singletons. Sequences were derived from peripheral blood, sampled 28 days after the second AZD1222 dose. All receptors derive from an adult who received the AZD1222 COVID-19 vaccine.

The chain combines TRBV27 with TRBJ2-2; the match to TRBD1 covers 9 bases. Trimming took 8 bases from V and 5 from J; bases not matched to a gene: 6. From germline, CDR1 is MNHEY and CDR2 SMNVEV (reference sequence). The CDR3 spans 14 residues. CDR3 bases: TGTGCCAGCCGGGACAGGGTTACTACCGGGGAGCTGTTTTTT. Translation: CASRDRVTTGELFF.

This clone has a handful of counts. The chain employs TRBV30 and TRBJ1-5; 10 positions match TRBD1. The CDR3 is 17 residues long. Germline V gene data show CDR1 as GTSNPN and CDR2 as SVGIG (reference sequence). Unmatched junction bases numbered 7, after V lost 2 bases and J lost 0 bases. The CDR3 region has the DNA TGTGCCTGGAGTCCGGGACAGGGGAGAAATAGCAATCAGCCCCAGCATTTT. Translating it yields CAWSPGQGRNSNQPQHF.

Only a few counts were recorded for this clone. The V gene is TRBV25-1, the J gene TRBJ2-2; D is unclear. CDR3 length: 13 residues. Trimming took 4 bases from V and 5 from J, leaving 8 bases between them. CDR1 is MGHDK and CDR2 is SYGVNS in the germline V gene. DNA of the CDR3: TGTGCCAGCAGTGGGGCTTTGACCGGGGAGCTGTTTTTT. Residues: CASSGALTGELFF.

This clone has only one observation. The chain carries TRBV6-2 or TRBV6-3 and TRBJ2-1; TRBD2 agrees at 8 bases. Germline CDR1 and CDR2: MNHEY and SVGEGT. The length of the CDR3 is 14 residues. V trimming: 5 bases; J trimming: 3 bases; junction bases outside the gene matches: 3. The CDR3 is CASSRSGGYNEQFF. In DNA form, the CDR3 reads TGTGCCAGCAGTAGGAGCGGGGGCTACAATGAGCAGTTCTTC.

In its sample, this clone was seen a few times. This sequence joins TRBV4-1 and TRBJ1-2; a weak D match, TRBD1 (5 bases). V dropped 4 bases and J dropped 1 base, with 16 bases sitting between them. This CDR3 is built from 16 residues. Germline loops: CDR1 MGHRA, CDR2 YSYEKL. The CDR3 DNA reads TGCGCCAGCAGCCCCCTCGCGAAAGGGGATAACTATGGCTACACCTTC. It encodes CASSPLAKGDNYGYTF.

The V call is TRBV3-1 (or the pseudogene TRBV3-2), the J call TRBJ1-2; D is perhaps TRBD1 (6 bases). Germline V gene sequence: CDR1 LGHDT, CDR2 YNNKEL (reference sequence). This CDR3 comprises 13 residues. With 4 bases removed from V and 6 bases from J, the gap between germline ends came to 12 bases. The CDR3 spells CASSPRGVHGYTF. The DNA of the CDR3 is TGTGCCAGCAGCCCTAGGGGGGTCCATGGCTACACCTTC.

The table lists this clone with a count of one. The chain is built from TRBV27 and TRBJ1-2, with a tentative D call TRBD1 (5 bases). V lost 0 bases, J lost 5 bases, and 7 bases lay in between. CDR1 MNHEY and CDR2 SMNVEV come from the germline V gene (reference sequence). CDR3 length equals 13 residues. The CDR3 DNA reads TGTGCCAGCAGTTTATCAGGGGCTTATGGCTACACCTTC. Its protein product is CASSLSGAYGYTF.

The chain employs TRBV7-9 and TRBJ1-4; 7 bases are shared with TRBD1. Germline V gives CDR1 SEHNR, CDR2 FQNEAQ (reference sequence). The CDR3 spans 14 residues. V gave up 3 bases and J gave up 8 bases; unmatched junction bases: 6. DNA of the CDR3: TGTGCCAGCAGCTTGGGGACAGCTCTCGAAAAACTGTTTTTT. It encodes CASSLGTALEKLFF.

The chain links TRBV5-1 to TRBJ2-2; 9 bases line up with TRBD1. The CDR3 length is 16 residues. J gave up 6 bases and V 5 bases, and 11 bases lay outside the gene matches. Germline V lookup: CDR1 SGHRS, CDR2 YFSETQ. The CDR3 is CASRQGDRVLAGELFF. CDR3 nucleotides: TGCGCCAGCAGGCAAGGGGACAGGGTCCTGGCCGGGGAGCTGTTTTTT.

This chain joins TRBV9 and TRBJ2-2; TRBD2 agrees at 10 bases. J was trimmed by 7 bases and V by 4 bases; bases with no gene match: 7. The CDR3 is 15 amino acids. Germline lookup yields CDR1 SGDLS and CDR2 YYNGEE. The CDR3 region has the DNA TGTGCCAGCAGCCCGGAGCGGGGGGGCCTCGGGGAGCTGTTTTTT. It encodes CASSPERGGLGELFF.

The chain couples TRBV6-5 to TRBJ1-2; 7 nucleotides align to TRBD1. The CDR3 consists of 15 residues. The germline V gene has CDR1 MNHEY and CDR2 SVGAGI. With V trimmed by 3 bases and J by 0 bases, 4 bases remained unmatched. The chain's CDR3 is CASSYNRGANYGYTF. For the CDR3, the DNA is TGTGCCAGCAGTTATAACAGGGGCGCTAACTATGGCTACACCTTC.

J is TRBJ1-4 and V is TRBV5-1; no clear D. Trimming left V 5 bases short and J 5 bases short, with 13 bases between. Germline CDR1 SGHRS, CDR2 YFSETQ. The CDR3 extends over 14 amino acids. CDR3 coding DNA: TGCGCCAGCAGTTCCGACGGTGGGAATGAAAAACTGTTTTTT. It encodes CASSSDGGNEKLFF.